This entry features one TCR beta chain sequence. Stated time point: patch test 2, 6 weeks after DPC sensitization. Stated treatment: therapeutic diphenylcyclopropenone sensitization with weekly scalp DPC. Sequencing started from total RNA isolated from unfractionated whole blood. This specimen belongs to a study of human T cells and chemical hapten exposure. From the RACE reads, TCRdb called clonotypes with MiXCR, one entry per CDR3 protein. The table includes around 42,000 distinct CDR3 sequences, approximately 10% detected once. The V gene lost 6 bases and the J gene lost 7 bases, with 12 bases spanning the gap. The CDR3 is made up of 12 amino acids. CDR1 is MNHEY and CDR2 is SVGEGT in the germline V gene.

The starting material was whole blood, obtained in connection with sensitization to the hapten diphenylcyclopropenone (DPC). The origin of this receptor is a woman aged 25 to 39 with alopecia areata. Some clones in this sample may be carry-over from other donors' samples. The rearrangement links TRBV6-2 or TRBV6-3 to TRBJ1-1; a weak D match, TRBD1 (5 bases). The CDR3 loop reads CASRTQGLEAFF. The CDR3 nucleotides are TGTGCCAGCAGAACGCAGGGACTTGAAGCTTTCTTT.